This T cell receptor beta chain stems from a study of shared clonotypes between healthy human individuals. Whole-study context: With ages of 18 to 49, the donors were a couple of women and a few men. Regarding the study as a whole: Lower generation probabilities were found for non-shared clonotypes than for those shared by all four donors. Relative to memory subsets, naive subsets generally showed larger estimated richness. The expectation was that sequencing depth would affect clonotype sharing among donors.

Cells designated naive CD8 were CD45RO-negative and were positively selected for CCR7, with terminally differentiated effector memory CD45RA+ cells excluded. Details on this clone: Its antigen is unidentified.

The CDR3 contains 17 residues. J lost 2 bases, V lost 4 bases, and 10 bases had no gene match. Germline CDR1 LNHNV, CDR2 YYDKDF (reference sequence). Using immunoSEQ multiplex PCR, the repertoire was profiled, and TCRdb retains in-frame clones only, with some absent. The sample contains approximately 600,000 clones, 85% to 95% of which appear only once. The chain is built from TRBV15 and TRBJ1-4; 7 positions agree with TRBD1. Sequencing used naive CD8+ T cells sorted from blood. The sequence was obtained from a woman under 40 in good health. The CDR3 is CATSKGQLGRTNEKLFF. In DNA form, the CDR3 reads TGTGCCACCAGCAAGGGACAGCTAGGAAGGACTAATGAAAAACTGTTTTTT. The whole variable domain, filled in from reference TRBV15 and TRBJ1-4, reads DAMVIQNPRYQVTQFGKPVTLSCSQTLNHNVMYWYQQKSSQAPKLLFHYYDKDFNNEADTPDNFQSRRPNTSFCFLDIRSPGLGDTAMYLCATSKGQLGRTNEKLFFGSGTQLSVL.